This T cell receptor (beta chain) appears in the sequencing data of a study of T cell changes during pregnancy in multiple sclerosis. The assay was immunoSEQ multiplex PCR, and TCRdb's table has in-frame clones only and misses some. The data contain around 37,000 clones, around 92% of them singletons. The CDR3 length is 16 residues. CDR1 MNHNY and CDR2 SVGAGI come from the germline V gene (reference sequence). V shed 4 bases and J 2 bases; nucleotides not matched to a gene: 8. Source: CD8+ T cells from peripheral blood mononuclear cells, taken before pregnancy. The rearrangement uses TRBV6-6 and TRBJ2-3; 8 nucleotides agree with TRBD1. This TCR was recovered from a female donor with multiple sclerosis, enrolled in a pregnancy study. The DNA of the CDR3 is TGTGCCAGCAGTTTGTTGGGACAGGCTTACACAGATACGCAGTATTTT. This sequence encodes CASSLLGQAYTDTQYF.